This record looks at one T cell receptor (beta chain) sequence and its context. The CDR3 extends over 19 amino acids. CDR1 and CDR2 from the germline V gene are SEHNR and FQNEAQ (reference sequence). V was trimmed by 5 bases and J by 0 bases, leaving 24 bases between them. After extraction with the RNeasy kit, 0.5 to 1 ug of the RNA was reverse transcribed using random hexamers. Amplification of TCR beta CDR3 by immunoSEQ multiplex PCR spanned 54 Vbeta and 13 Jbeta. MiXCR, applied by TCRdb to the immunoSEQ multiplex PCR reads, yields one record per CDR3 protein. The table has some 190,000 distinct CDR3 sequences, 94% seen once. This sample stems from a study of CD8 T cells in Susac syndrome.

The source is a human donor with Susac syndrome. V is TRBV7-9 and J is TRBJ2-3, with unresolved D. Material for sequencing was CD4+ T cells from PBMCs. The CDR3 bases are TGTGCCAGCAGCCATCCAGGAATAACCTCGGGCCCTAGCACAGATACGCAGTATTTT. Translation: CASSHPGITSGPSTDTQYF.